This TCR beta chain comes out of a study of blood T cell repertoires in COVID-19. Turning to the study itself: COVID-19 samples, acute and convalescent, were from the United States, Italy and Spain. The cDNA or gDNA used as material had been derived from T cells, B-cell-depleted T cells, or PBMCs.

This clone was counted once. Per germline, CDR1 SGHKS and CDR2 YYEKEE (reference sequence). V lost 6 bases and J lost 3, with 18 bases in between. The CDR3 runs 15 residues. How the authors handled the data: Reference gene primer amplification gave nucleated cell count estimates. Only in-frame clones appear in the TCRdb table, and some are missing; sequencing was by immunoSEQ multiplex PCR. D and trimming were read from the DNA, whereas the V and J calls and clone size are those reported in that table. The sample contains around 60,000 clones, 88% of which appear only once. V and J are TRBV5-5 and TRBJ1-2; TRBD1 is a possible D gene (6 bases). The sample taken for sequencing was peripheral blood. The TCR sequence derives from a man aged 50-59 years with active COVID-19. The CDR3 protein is CASNKQGGKDYGYTF. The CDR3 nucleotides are TGTGCCAGCAACAAACAGGGAGGGAAGGACTATGGCTACACCTTC. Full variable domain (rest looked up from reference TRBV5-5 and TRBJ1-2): DAGVTQSPTHLIKTRGQQVTLRCSPISGHKSVSWYQQVLGQGPQFIFQYYEKEERGRGNFPDRFSARQFPNYSSELNVNALLLGDSALYLCASNKQGGKDYGYTFGSGTRLTVV.